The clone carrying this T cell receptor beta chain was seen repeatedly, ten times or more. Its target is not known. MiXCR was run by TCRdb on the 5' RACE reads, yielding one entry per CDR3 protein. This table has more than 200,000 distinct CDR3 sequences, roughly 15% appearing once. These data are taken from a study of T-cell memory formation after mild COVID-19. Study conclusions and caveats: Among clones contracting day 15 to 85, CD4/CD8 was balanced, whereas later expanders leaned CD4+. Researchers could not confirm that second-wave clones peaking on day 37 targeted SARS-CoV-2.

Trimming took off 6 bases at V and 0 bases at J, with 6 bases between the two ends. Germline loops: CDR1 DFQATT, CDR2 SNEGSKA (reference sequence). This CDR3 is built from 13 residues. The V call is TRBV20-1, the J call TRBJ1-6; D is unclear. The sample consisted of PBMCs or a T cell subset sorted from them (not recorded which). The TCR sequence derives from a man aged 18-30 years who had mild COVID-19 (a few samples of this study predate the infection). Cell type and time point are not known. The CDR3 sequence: CSARSSYNSPLHF. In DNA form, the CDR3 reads TGCAGTGCGCGGAGCTCCTATAATTCACCCCTCCACTTT.